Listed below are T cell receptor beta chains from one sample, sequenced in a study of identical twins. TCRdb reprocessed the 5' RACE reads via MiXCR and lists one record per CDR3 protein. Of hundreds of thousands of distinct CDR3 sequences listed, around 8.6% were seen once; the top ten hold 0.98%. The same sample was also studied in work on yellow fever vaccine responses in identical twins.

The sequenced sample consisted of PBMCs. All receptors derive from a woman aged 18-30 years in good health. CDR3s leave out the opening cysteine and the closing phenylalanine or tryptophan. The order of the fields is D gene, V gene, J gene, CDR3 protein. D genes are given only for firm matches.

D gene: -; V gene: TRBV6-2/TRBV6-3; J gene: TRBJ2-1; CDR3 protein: ASSFPGELEQF
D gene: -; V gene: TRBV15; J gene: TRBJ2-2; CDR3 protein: ATSGGPNTGELF
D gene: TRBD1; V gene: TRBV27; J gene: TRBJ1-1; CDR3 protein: ASSSGTGSWAF
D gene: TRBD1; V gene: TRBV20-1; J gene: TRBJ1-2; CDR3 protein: SAKPGGGNGYT
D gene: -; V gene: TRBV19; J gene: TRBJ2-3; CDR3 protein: ASSIRTSTDTQY
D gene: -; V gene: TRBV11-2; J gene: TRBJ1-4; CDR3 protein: ASSLVDEKLF
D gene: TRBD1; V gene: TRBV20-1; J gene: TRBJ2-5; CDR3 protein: SYRGGDRGPETQY
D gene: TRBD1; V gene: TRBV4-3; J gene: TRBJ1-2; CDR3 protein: ASSRNAGTGGAGYGYT
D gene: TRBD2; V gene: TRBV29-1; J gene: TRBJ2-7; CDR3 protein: SVSTSDSYEQY
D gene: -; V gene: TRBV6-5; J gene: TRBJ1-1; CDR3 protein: ASSYRGAAAEAF
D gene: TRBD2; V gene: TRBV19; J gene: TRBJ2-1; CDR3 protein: ASSIEMGLAGLSGEQF
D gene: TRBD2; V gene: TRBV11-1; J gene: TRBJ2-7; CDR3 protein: ASSLDLGLAGGLSFYEQY
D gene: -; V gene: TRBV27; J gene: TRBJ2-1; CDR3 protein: ASSLGGRNNEQF
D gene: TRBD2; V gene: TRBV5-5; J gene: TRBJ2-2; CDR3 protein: ASSYRLAENTGELF
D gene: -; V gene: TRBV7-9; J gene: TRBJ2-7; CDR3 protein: ASRKTSDSETYEQY
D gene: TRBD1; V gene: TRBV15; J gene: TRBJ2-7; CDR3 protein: ATSPAGQGGTYEQY
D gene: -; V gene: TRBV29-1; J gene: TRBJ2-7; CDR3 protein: SVATAAYEQY
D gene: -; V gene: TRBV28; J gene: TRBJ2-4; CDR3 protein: ASTRGDRKGIQY
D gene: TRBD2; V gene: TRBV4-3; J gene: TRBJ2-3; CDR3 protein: ASSPRLAVLNTQY
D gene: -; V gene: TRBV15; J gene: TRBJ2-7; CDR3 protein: ATSRGTTYEQY
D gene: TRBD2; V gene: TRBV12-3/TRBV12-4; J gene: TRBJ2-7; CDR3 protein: ASSSGGGLVEQY
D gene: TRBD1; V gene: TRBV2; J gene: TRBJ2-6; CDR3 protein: ASIPGQGSSGANVLT
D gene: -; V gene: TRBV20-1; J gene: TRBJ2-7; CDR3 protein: SARGQGGSEQY
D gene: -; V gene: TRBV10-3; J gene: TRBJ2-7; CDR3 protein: AISDSLVSYEQY
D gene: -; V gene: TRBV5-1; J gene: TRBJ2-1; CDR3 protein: ASSLWGETGRHNEQF
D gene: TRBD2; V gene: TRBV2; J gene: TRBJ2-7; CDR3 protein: ASSKAPGLDSYEQY
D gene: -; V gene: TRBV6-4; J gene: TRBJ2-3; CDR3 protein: ASSDKGGTDTQY
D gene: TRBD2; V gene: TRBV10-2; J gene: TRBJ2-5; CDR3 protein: ASSGPSGAQETQY
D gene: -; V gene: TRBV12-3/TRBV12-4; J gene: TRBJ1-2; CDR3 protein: ASSRVSQGNGYT
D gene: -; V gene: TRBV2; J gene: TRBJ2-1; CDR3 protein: ASMPGQSSYNEQF
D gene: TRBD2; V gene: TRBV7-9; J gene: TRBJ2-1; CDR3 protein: ASSRTSGRLLNEQF
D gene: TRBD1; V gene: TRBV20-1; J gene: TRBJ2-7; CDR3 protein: SARRTGGREQY
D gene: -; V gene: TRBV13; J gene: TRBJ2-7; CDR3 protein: ASSLSPAGDEQY